This T cell receptor (beta chain) came from a study of T cell responses to AZD1222 COVID-19 vaccine. Study findings and constraints: There were repertoire samples only from the period after the peak T cell response. Per reports, nearly half of all spike-specific TCRs target regions that are unmutated in variants. CD4 TCRs linked to vaccination spanned spike, dominating at 160-218 and 743-854.

CDR3 length: 14 amino acids. Germline assignment: CDR1 SGHRS and CDR2 YFSETQ. After removal of 3 bases from V and 5 bases from J, the junction contained 2 bases not matched to a gene. The repertoire was sequenced with immunoSEQ multiplex PCR; TCRdb's copy has only in-frame clones and lacks some. The sample includes approximately 160,000 clones, around 90% of them seen just once. Concerning this clone: Its antigen is unidentified.

This sequence joins TRBV5-1 and TRBJ1-6; 7 nucleotides match TRBD1. This TCR was recovered from an adult who received the AZD1222 COVID-19 vaccine. Sequencing was performed on peripheral blood, taken 28 days after the second AZD1222 dose. The CDR3 spells CASSWGQNNSPLHF. The CDR3 DNA follows: TGCGCCAGCAGCTGGGGACAGAATAATTCACCCCTCCACTTT.